The 17 T cell receptor beta chains given below trace back to one sample, sequenced in a study of T-cell memory formation after mild COVID-19. TCRdb re-analysed the 5' RACE reads in MiXCR, keeping a single row per CDR3 protein. The sample lists under 400,000 distinct CDR3 sequences; under 25% were seen once. Sequenced input: PBMCs or a T cell subset sorted from them (not recorded which). The source is an adult woman who had mild COVID-19 (a few samples of this study predate the infection). Cell type and time point are not known.

This chain joins TRBV7-3 and TRBJ2-2; D might be TRBD2 (6 bases). The V gene's germline CDR1 is SGHTA and CDR2 FQGTGA. The V and J ends lost 2 bases and 3 bases respectively, with 10 bases between them. This CDR3 has 15 amino acids. The CDR3 DNA is TGTGCCAGCAGCTTAGGAGGGGAGGACACCGGGGAGCTGTTTTTT. Its translation is CASSLGGEDTGELFF.

There are a few counts of this clonotype. This CDR3 is CASSQEGPHSNQPQHF. Written as DNA, the CDR3 is TGTGCCAGCAGCCAAGAGGGCCCTCATAGCAATCAGCCCCAGCATTTT. The chain joins TRBV4-2 to TRBJ1-5; D is unresolved. The CDR3 contains 16 residues. The germline V gene has CDR1 LGHNA and CDR2 YNFKEQ. Trimming stripped 0 bases from V and 0 bases from J, with 9 bases between.

In its sample, this clonotype was seen a few times. The V and J genes are TRBV29-1 and TRBJ2-3, with 12 positions matching TRBD2. The V segment lost 4 bases and the J segment 1 base; nucleotides outside the gene matches: 9. Germline lookup yields CDR1 SQVTM and CDR2 ANQGSEA. This CDR3 is 17 amino acids long. The CDR3 DNA sequence: TGCAGCGTTGGAGCTAGCGGGAGGGGGGGTCGCACAGATACGCAGTATTTT. As protein: CSVGASGRGGRTDTQYF.

The chain is built from TRBV20-1 and TRBJ2-7; D possibly corresponds to TRBD1 (6 bases). The CDR3 is 15 amino acids. Trimming shortened V by 1 base and J by 3 bases, and 16 bases separated the two germline ends. Germline V gene sequence: CDR1 DFQATT, CDR2 SNEGSKA (reference sequence). The CDR3 loop reads CSARGVGQPNYEQYF. CDR3 in DNA: TGCAGTGCTAGAGGCGTCGGACAGCCGAACTACGAGCAGTACTTC.

J is TRBJ1-1 and V is TRBV12-3 or TRBV12-4; 7 bases align to TRBD1. The CDR3 is 12 residues long. Trimming cost V 5 bases and J 7 bases; bases outside gene matches: 4. The CDR3 is CASSQGVGEAFF. CDR3 sequence (DNA): TGTGCCAGCAGTCAGGGGGTGGGTGAAGCTTTCTTT.

The table lists this clonotype with a few counts. The V call is TRBV12-3 or TRBV12-4, the J call TRBJ1-1; no clear D gene. The CDR3 is made up of 18 amino acids. V was clipped by 5 bases and J by 0 bases, with 22 bases between them. The CDR3 nucleotides read TGTGCCAGCAGTCCCCCTTCCTCTCCCACGGCCCTGAACACTGAAGCTTTCTTT. Its translation is CASSPPSSPTALNTEAFF.

The V and J genes are TRBV28 and TRBJ1-4; D gene ambiguous. V dropped 7 bases and J dropped 11 bases, with 14 bases sitting between them. This CDR3 has 12 amino acids. Germline V gene sequence: CDR1 MDHEN, CDR2 SYDVKM. CDR3 nucleotides: TGTGCCAGCACCTCCCAGGCGGGGAAACTGTTTTTT. Translation: CASTSQAGKLFF.

The chain's CDR3 is CASSYEAGSNQPQHF. The CDR3 DNA reads TGTGCCAGCAGTTACGAAGCAGGATCCAATCAGCCCCAGCATTTT. The V gene is TRBV6-5, the J gene TRBJ1-5; no clear D. The CDR3 sequence is 15 residues long. V was pared by 2 bases and J by 3 bases, with 11 bases between. Germline V gene data show CDR1 as MNHEY and CDR2 as SVGAGI.

This sequence joins TRBV12-3 or TRBV12-4 and TRBJ2-7; no definite D call. Trimming took 8 bases from V and 4 from J, leaving 24 bases between them. This CDR3 has 16 amino acids. DNA of the CDR3: TGTGCCAGCCAATCCTCATCTCTGGGAAGAATGTACGAGCAGTACTTC. Translated: CASQSSSLGRMYEQYF.

This clonotype appeared a few times. In nucleotides, the CDR3 is TGTGCCAGCAGCTCGGGGGACGGCCGGAACACTGAAGCTTTCTTT. Translation: CASSSGDGRNTEAFF. The chain is built from TRBV7-8 and TRBJ1-1; D is perhaps TRBD1 (5 bases). There are 15 residues in the CDR3. Trimming pared 4 bases from V and 1 base from J, leaving 13 bases between. Looked up from germline, CDR1 is SGHVS and CDR2 is FQNEAQ. The full variable domain, with the rest looked up from reference TRBV7-8 and TRBJ1-1, is GAGVSQSPRYKVAKRGQDVALRCDPISGHVSLFWYQQALGQGPEFLTYFQNEAQLDKSGLPSDRFFAERPEGSVSTLKIQRTQQEDSAVYLCASSSGDGRNTEAFFGQGTRLTVV.

The V call is TRBV7-2, the J call TRBJ2-7, with TRBD1 identical over 8 bases. The CDR3 sequence is 15 residues long. Germline CDR1 reads SGHTA; CDR2 reads FQGNSA. The junction had 8 bases not matched to a gene; V was cut back by 4 bases and J by 3 bases. The CDR3 reads CASSWAGQANYEQYF. CDR3 coding DNA: TGTGCCAGCAGCTGGGCGGGACAGGCTAACTACGAGCAGTACTTC. The full variable domain, its missing parts supplied by reference TRBV7-2 and TRBJ2-7, is GAGVSQSPSNKVTEKGKDVELRCDPISGHTALYWYRQSLGQGLEFLIYFQGNSAPDKSGLPSDRFSAERTGGSVSTLTIQRTQQEDSAVYLCASSWAGQANYEQYFGPGTRLTVT.

The CDR3 DNA follows: TGTGCCACGGGACAGGCCGGGTCCTACGAGCAGTACTTC. Protein product: CATGQAGSYEQYF. The V and J genes are TRBV30 and TRBJ2-7; 8 bases are shared with TRBD1. Germline lookup yields CDR1 GTSNPN and CDR2 SVGIG (reference sequence). The ends lost 8 bases at V and 1 base at J; junction bases unmatched: 7. This CDR3 has 13 residues.

CDR3 DNA sequence: TGCAGTTCCCAAATTGCGGGGCGCCTCACAGATACGCAGTATTTT. This sequence encodes CSSQIAGRLTDTQYF. V and J are TRBV20-1 and TRBJ2-3, with D maybe TRBD2 (6 bases). V lost 8 bases and J 2 bases, leaving 20 bases between the germline ends. The CDR3 totals 15 residues. Germline V gene lookup returns CDR1 DFQATT and CDR2 SNEGSKA (reference sequence).

This chain connects TRBV5-8 to TRBJ2-3; TRBD1 agrees at 9 bases. CDR3 length equals 16 residues. CDR1 and CDR2 from the germline V gene are SGHTS and YDEGEE. Trimming cost V 0 bases and J 5 bases; bases outside gene matches: 7. The CDR3: CASSLGTGASGDTQYF. DNA of the CDR3: TGTGCCAGCAGCTTGGGGACAGGGGCGAGTGGAGATACGCAGTATTTT.

This clonotype was picked up a small number of times. The chain combines TRBV7-9 with TRBJ2-4; D is undetermined. Germline V gene lookup returns CDR1 SEHNR and CDR2 FQNEAQ (reference sequence). The V gene lost 5 bases and the J gene lost 7 bases, with 12 bases spanning the gap. This CDR3 contains 13 residues. CDR3 coding DNA: TGTGCCAGCAGCCAGAGCCCTCTTAACATTCAGTACTTC. Amino acids: CASSQSPLNIQYF. Filled out from reference TRBV7-9 and TRBJ2-4, the complete variable domain reads DTGVSQNPRHKITKRGQNVTFRCDPISEHNRLYWYRQTLGQGPEFLTYFQNEAQLEKSRLLSDRFSAERPKGSFSTLEIQRTEQGDSAMYLCASSQSPLNIQYFGAGTRLSVL.

J is TRBJ1-5 and V is TRBV19; 7 bases line up with TRBD1. The CDR3 sequence is 17 residues long. CDR1 and CDR2 (germline): LNHDA, SQIVND (reference sequence). V lost 3 bases to trimming and J lost 6 bases; unmatched junction nucleotides: 14. Here the CDR3 reads CASSIRQGALDRQPQHF. In DNA, the CDR3 is TGTGCCAGTAGTATCCGACAGGGAGCCCTCGATCGTCAGCCCCAGCATTTT.

In its sample, this clonotype was seen a few times. The chain joins TRBV5-4 to TRBJ1-1; D is possibly TRBD1 (5 bases). The CDR3 covers 15 residues. Germline loops: CDR1 SGHNT, CDR2 YYREEE (reference sequence). Trimming removed 2 bases from V and 5 bases from J, with 16 bases in between. The CDR3, as DNA: TGTGCCAGCAGCTTCCCCGAGGGGCCACAAACTGAAGCTTTCTTT. Translated: CASSFPEGPQTEAFF.